What follows describes a single TCR beta chain. This entry comes from a study of technical replicates of blood from several donors. Profiled with immunoSEQ multiplex PCR; TCRdb holds only in-frame clones, not every one. The repertoire includes roughly 85,000 clones, 94% of them detected once, and under 0.3% sits in the top ten. The CDR3 sequence is 18 residues long. Germline assignment: CDR1 MDHEN and CDR2 SYDVKM. Unmatched junction bases numbered 19, after V lost 6 bases and J lost 5 bases. Sequencing was performed on T cells isolated from PBMCs. The V call is TRBV28, the J call TRBJ2-5; TRBD1 agrees at 9 bases. The TCR was taken from a human donor in good health. The DNA for the CDR3 is TGTGCCAGCAGCTCCCCGGGACAGGGATATTCCCCCCGGGAGACCCAGTACTTC. It is translated as CASSSPGQGYSPRETQYF.